This is a list of T cell receptor beta chains from one sample in a study of shared clonotypes between healthy human individuals. Produced via immunoSEQ multiplex PCR; TCRdb's table is partial and in-frame only. This repertoire shows hundreds of thousands of clones, around 92% found once; its top ten account for approximately 25%. The sample consisted of naive CD8+ T cells sorted from blood. The receptor source for this set is a man aged 25 to 40 in good health. Both conserved end residues are trimmed from each CDR3.

V gene | CDR3 protein
TRBV6-1 | ASSEARSASGRRNEQY
TRBV7-9 | ASSDPRELLEVEQF
TRBV30 | AWSLAGLRDEQY
TRBV4-3 | ASSQGRGRNQPQH
TRBV9 | ASSPPLSVGEQF
TRBV7-6 | ASSYGTGANEQY
TRBV9 | ASSVFRDRGYEQY
TRBV18 | ASSHYSGRGTDTQY
TRBV2 | ASRGLAGGHANTGELF
TRBV10-1 | ASSEWREASSYNEQF
TRBV28 | ASSYQEFETQY
TRBV7-3 | ASSLMTGRTGELF
TRBV27 | ASSLSVTYNEQF
TRBV7-9 | ASSQGQGGYEQY
TRBV9 | ASSELAGSTDTQY
TRBV6-6 | ASSLGHPPYEQY
TRBV27 | ASSLANEQF
TRBV6-5 | ASSYSEQGLDEQY
TRBV20-1 | TAGDNEQF
TRBV6-5 | ASSYAGVRYEQY
TRBV29-1 | SAGHLSNTGELF
TRBV19 | ASSLGQGVYYEQY
TRBV28 | ASSFVVGSGDEQY
TRBV11-2 | ASSQLSGISTDTQY
TRBV19 | ASSPSAGTYEQY
TRBV27 | ASSYQQGFYEQY
TRBV27 | ASSPTGYNYGYT